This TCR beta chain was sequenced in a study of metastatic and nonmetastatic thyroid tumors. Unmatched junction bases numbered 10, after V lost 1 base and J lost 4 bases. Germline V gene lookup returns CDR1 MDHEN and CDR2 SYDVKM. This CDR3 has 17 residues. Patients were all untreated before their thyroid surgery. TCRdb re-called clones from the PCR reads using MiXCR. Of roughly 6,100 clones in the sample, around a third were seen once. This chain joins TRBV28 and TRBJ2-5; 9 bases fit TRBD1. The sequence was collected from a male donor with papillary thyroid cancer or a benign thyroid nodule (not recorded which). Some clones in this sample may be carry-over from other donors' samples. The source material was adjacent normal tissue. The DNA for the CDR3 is TGTGCCAGCAGTTTATACCCGGACAGGGGCAGGGTAGAGACCCAGTACTTC. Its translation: CASSLYPDRGRVETQYF.